Given below is one T cell receptor beta chain in context. Authors' analysis steps: Nucleated cell number was recorded as an estimate derived from reference gene primer amplification. Measured with immunoSEQ multiplex PCR; TCRdb has only the in-frame clones, and not every one. V and J calls and clone size follow that table, whereas D and trimming were derived from the DNA. In the table there are around 150,000 clones, around 80% of which are singletons. The data stem from a study of blood T cell repertoires in COVID-19. Study at large: Whether acute or convalescent, the COVID-19 samples came from the United States, Italy and Spain. PBMCs, B-cell-depleted T cells, or T cells provided the cDNA or gDNA that made up the material.

V lost 2 bases, J lost 6 bases, and 9 bases lay in between. This CDR3 is 13 amino acids long. Germline values: CDR1 MRHNA, CDR2 SNTAGT. The source of this sequence is a woman aged 80 or over in a cohort sampled during active or convalescent COVID-19. V usage is TRBV6-4 and J usage is TRBJ2-3; no firm D call. Sequencing input: peripheral blood. The CDR3 nucleotides are TGTGCCAGCAGTGACGAGAGATGGGATACGCAGTATTTT. It encodes CASSDERWDTQYF.